This T cell receptor (beta chain) was identified during a study of CD8 T cells in ankylosing spondylitis. Findings of the study overall: For ankylosing spondylitis blood, a TCR beta motif of 8 or 9 highly homologous variants appeared characteristic. In peripheral blood, disease-linked CD8+ clones occurred at relatively low frequencies.

This clonotype was observed a handful of times. Its antigen is unknown. The V gene lost 8 bases and the J gene lost 0 bases, with 29 bases spanning the gap. This CDR3 has 20 amino acids. Germline V gene sequence: CDR1 MRHNA, CDR2 SNTAGT. Each TCR beta library was made by quantitative 5'-RACE that incorporated molecular barcodes. One entry per CDR3 protein, called by TCRdb with MiXCR from the 5' RACE reads. The sample has some 840,000 distinct CDR3 sequences; approximately 12% are singletons. The V gene is TRBV6-4, the J gene TRBJ2-1; tentative D call: TRBD2 (5 bases). The receptor was derived from a male donor with ankylosing spondylitis. The specimen sequenced was blood, either unsorted or a sorted T cell fraction (not recorded which). This CDR3 is CASGGLVGSEFYSSYNEQFF. The CDR3 nucleotides read TGTGCCAGCGGTGGGCTGGTGGGTAGCGAATTCTACAGCTCCTACAATGAGCAGTTCTTC.